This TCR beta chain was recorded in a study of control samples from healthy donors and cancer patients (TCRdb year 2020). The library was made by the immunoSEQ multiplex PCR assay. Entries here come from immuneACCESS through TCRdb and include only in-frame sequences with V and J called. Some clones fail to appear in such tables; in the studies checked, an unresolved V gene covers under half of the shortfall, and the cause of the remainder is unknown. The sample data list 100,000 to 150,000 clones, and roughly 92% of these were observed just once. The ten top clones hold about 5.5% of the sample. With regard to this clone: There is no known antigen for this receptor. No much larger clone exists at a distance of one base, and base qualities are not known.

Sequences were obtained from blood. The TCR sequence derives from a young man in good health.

The DNA reads TGTGCCAGCAGCGCATCAGGACTCAACACCGGGGAGCTGTTTTTT. This translates into CASSASGLNTGELFF. The rearranged segments are TRBV9 and TRBJ2-2; tentative D gene TRBD2, with 5 bases matching. The CDR3 spans 15 residues, from the cysteine through the phenylalanine. Of the read, only the CDR3 DNA is kept; its 45 bases are in frame from base 1. For CDR1 and CDR2, the germline V gene lists SGDLS and YYNGEE. V is pared back by 3 bases and J by 2 bases, with 11 bases lying between the germline termini.